This T cell receptor beta chain derives from a study of T-cell reconstitution after alpha-beta-depleted transplantation in children (dated by TCRdb to the mid-2010s). General notes on the study: Using TCR repertoire profiling, the study quantitatively followed how T-cell immune reconstitution unfolded in children after TCRalphabeta/CD19-depleted allogeneic hematopoietic cell transplantation.

To prepare the library, PCR was applied. Sequenced on an Illumina HiSeq 2500. To normalize quantification of the TCRbeta repertoire, the TCR libraries were built with molecular barcoding that relied on unique molecular identifiers. The public reads were quality trimmed at Q25 with fastp and then assembled into clones with MiXCR by TCRdb, keeping productive beta chains. Records with the same CDR3 protein are collapsed into one entry carrying the most frequent genes and DNA. The sample table shows about 640,000 distinct CDR3 sequences, and roughly 15% are seen once. The top ten constitute 1.1% of the sample. This clonotype was recorded a few times. Its antigen specificity is not known. Base qualities were left out, and no much larger clone turns up one base away. CDR3 length: 15 amino acids, cysteine to phenylalanine. Left in the record is the CDR3 DNA by itself, 45 bases read in frame from the first base. V lost 7 bases and J lost 2 bases; the stretch between them is 17 bases long. Reading the germline V gene gives CDR1 SGHAT and CDR2 FQNNGV.

The sample in question was PBMCs from the stem cell graft donor, obtained from the stem cell graft. In this chain, TRBV11-2 is recombined with TRBJ1-2; the best D guess is TRBD1, with 6 bases matching. This receptor was taken from a human donor who donated a stem cell graft to a child with acute myeloid leukemia. CDR3 reads: CASTSTQGQNYGYTF. In nucleotides, the sequence is TGTGCCAGCACCTCAACCCAGGGACAAAACTATGGCTACACCTTC.